The rows below give T cell receptor beta chains drawn from one sample of a study of metastatic and nonmetastatic thyroid tumors. TCRdb re-called clones from the PCR reads using MiXCR. The sample lists 20,000 to 25,000 clones; 15% to 18% were seen once. Sequencing was carried out using blood. The receptor set was obtained from a female donor with papillary thyroid cancer or a benign thyroid nodule (not recorded which). Some clones in this sample may be carry-over from other donors' samples. CDR3s include the opening cysteine and the closing phenylalanine or tryptophan. Each record gives: V gene, clone size, D gene, J gene, CDR3 DNA, CDR3 protein. The D gene is left open where the match is weak. Expanded clones get a size class; other rows say once, few or many, or leave the size out.

v_call: TRBV7-2
clone_size: many
d_call: .
j_call: TRBJ2-5
cdr3_nt: TGTGCCAGCAGCTCAGCCTCGGCTGAGACCCAGTACTTC
cdr3_aa: CASSSASAETQYF

v_call: TRBV6-5
clone_size: .
d_call: .
j_call: TRBJ2-7
cdr3_nt: TGTGCCAGCAGTTACTCGAAGATCCCCTACGAGCAGTACTTC
cdr3_aa: CASSYSKIPYEQYF

v_call: TRBV27
clone_size: .
d_call: .
j_call: TRBJ2-7
cdr3_nt: TGTGCCAGCAGTGGGGTCCTAGTCTACGAGCAGTACTTC
cdr3_aa: CASSGVLVYEQYF

v_call: TRBV28
clone_size: medium-sized
d_call: .
j_call: TRBJ2-7
cdr3_nt: TGTGCCAGCAACAAAGGGGCTAGAGGGTACGAGCAGTACTTC
cdr3_aa: CASNKGARGYEQYF

v_call: TRBV5-1
clone_size: many
d_call: .
j_call: TRBJ2-7
cdr3_nt: TGCGCCAGCAGCTTGTGGTCAGACCTCCCATACTACGAGCAGTACTTC
cdr3_aa: CASSLWSDLPYYEQYF

v_call: TRBV20-1
clone_size: many
d_call: TRBD1
j_call: TRBJ2-1
cdr3_nt: TGCAGTGCCCCCCCGCCCCGGGACAGGGGCTACAATGAGCAGTTCTTC
cdr3_aa: CSAPPPRDRGYNEQFF

v_call: TRBV6-1
clone_size: few
d_call: TRBD2
j_call: TRBJ2-7
cdr3_nt: TGTGCCAGCACCCCGCCGGGGGGTAGTGGCTACGAGCAGTACTTC
cdr3_aa: CASTPPGGSGYEQYF

v_call: TRBV20-1
clone_size: many
d_call: .
j_call: TRBJ1-2
cdr3_nt: TGCAGTGCTAGTCTGCAACTAACCGGGTGGGGCTACACCTTC
cdr3_aa: CSASLQLTGWGYTF

v_call: TRBV5-4
clone_size: many
d_call: .
j_call: TRBJ2-7
cdr3_nt: TGTGCCAGCAGCTCAGACAGCTACGAGCAGTACTTC
cdr3_aa: CASSSDSYEQYF

v_call: TRBV9
clone_size: many
d_call: .
j_call: TRBJ2-1
cdr3_nt: TGTGCCAGCAGCACAGGGAAATCCCGGGGTGAGCAGTTCTTC
cdr3_aa: CASSTGKSRGEQFF

v_call: TRBV6-2/TRBV6-3
clone_size: many
d_call: .
j_call: TRBJ1-1
cdr3_nt: TGTGCCAGCAGTGGGACTCGGACGAACACTGAAGCTTTCTTT
cdr3_aa: CASSGTRTNTEAFF